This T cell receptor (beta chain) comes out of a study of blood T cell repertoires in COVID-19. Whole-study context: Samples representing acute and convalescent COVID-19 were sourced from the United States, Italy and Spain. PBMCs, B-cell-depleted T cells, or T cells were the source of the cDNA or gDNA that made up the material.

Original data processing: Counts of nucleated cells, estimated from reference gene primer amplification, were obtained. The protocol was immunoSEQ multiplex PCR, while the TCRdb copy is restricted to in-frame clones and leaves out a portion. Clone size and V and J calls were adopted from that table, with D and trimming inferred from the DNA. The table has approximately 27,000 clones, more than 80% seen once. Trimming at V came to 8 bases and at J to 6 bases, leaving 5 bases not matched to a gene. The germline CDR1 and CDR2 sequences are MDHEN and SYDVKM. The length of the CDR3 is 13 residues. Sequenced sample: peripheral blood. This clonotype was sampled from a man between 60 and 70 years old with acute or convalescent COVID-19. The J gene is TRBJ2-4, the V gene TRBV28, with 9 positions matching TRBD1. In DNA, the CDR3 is TGTGCCAGCGGACCGGGACAGGGAAACATTCAGTACTTC. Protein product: CASGPGQGNIQYF.